A single T cell receptor beta chain is shown here with its context. As yet, its antigen is unknown. Although they were nominally healthy when sampled, donors likely had unrecorded immune exposures. PCR involved 60 Vbeta and 13 Jbeta primers. TCRdb's table, derived via immunoSEQ multiplex PCR, lists solely in-frame clones and lacks some. Among 85,000 to 120,000 clones listed, about two thirds were seen once. This entry comes from a study of cytomegalovirus exposure and HLA in healthy donors. At the level of the study: HLA-typed donors contributed 65 million to 85 million unique TCRs, which were held in an early data release. The study's findings and limits: TRBV6-2, TRBV6-3 and other indistinguishable V segments were excluded. Diagnosis of cytomegalovirus status made by the classifier reportedly showed high specificity and sensitivity.

The CDR3 covers 11 residues. V was shortened by 4 bases and J by 3 bases, with 7 bases between the two germline ends. Germline V gene sequence: CDR1 SQVTM, CDR2 ANQGSEA. The sequencing input was PBMCs. The chain employs TRBV29-1 and TRBJ2-7; the D is unclear. The sequence derives from a female donor in good health and CMV-seronegative. DNA for the CDR3: TGCAGCGTTGCGACTCTCTACGAGCAGTACTTC. As protein: CSVATLYEQYF.